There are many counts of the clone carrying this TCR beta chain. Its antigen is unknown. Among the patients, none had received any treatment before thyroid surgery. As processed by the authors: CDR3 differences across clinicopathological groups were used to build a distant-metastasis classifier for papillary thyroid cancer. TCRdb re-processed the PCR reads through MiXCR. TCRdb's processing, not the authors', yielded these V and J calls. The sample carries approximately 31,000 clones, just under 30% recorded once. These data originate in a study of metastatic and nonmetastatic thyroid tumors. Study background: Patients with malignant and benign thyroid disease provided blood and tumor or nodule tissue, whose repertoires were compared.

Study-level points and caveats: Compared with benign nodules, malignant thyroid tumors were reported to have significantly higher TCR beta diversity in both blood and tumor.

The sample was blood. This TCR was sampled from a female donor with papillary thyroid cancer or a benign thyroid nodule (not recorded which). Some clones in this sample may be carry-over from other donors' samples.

CDR3 DNA: TGTGCCAGCTCACCGCAGCAGGGAGTCGGGGAGCTGTTTTTT. It codes for CASSPQQGVGELFF. The rearrangement joins TRBV18 to TRBJ2-2; D is perhaps TRBD1 or TRBD2 (5 bases each). Germline V gene data show CDR1 as KGHSH and CDR2 as LQKENI. This CDR3 spans 14 amino acids. V lost 3 bases to trimming and J lost 7 bases, with 12 bases between them.